This entry describes one T cell receptor beta chain. This record belongs to a study of response to subunit inactivated influenza vaccine. TCRdb reprocessed the RT-PCR reads with MiXCR, giving one entry per CDR3 protein. The data show 300,000 to 350,000 distinct CDR3 sequences, roughly 22% seen once. The germline CDR1 and CDR2 sequences are DFQATT and SNEGSKA (reference sequence). Trimming shortened V by 6 bases and J by 1 base, and 13 bases separated the two germline ends. The CDR3 consists of 13 residues. Sequenced here: PBMCs from blood, sampled about 20 months after vaccination. This clonotype originated in a man aged 50-75 years who received an inactivated influenza vaccine. This chain links TRBV20-1 with TRBJ2-7; the D gene is possibly TRBD1 (5 bases). CDR3 amino acids: CSAPGAPSYEQYF. CDR3 nucleotides: TGCAGTGCCCCTGGGGCGCCATCCTACGAGCAGTACTTC.